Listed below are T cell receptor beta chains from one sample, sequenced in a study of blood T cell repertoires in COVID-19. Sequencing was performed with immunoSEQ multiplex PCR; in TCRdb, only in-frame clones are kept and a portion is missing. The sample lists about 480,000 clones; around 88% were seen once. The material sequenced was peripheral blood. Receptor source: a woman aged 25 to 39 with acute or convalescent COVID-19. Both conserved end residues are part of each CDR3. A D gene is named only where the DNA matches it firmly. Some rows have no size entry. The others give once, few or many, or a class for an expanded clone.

CASSEDRAGTGELFF,TGTGCCAGCAGTGAGGACAGGGCCGGAACCGGGGAGCTGTTTTTT,TRBD1,TRBV25-1,.,TRBJ2-2
CASTSGRNMNTEAFF,TGTGCCAGCACCTCCGGGAGAAACATGAACACTGAAGCTTTCTTT,.,TRBV6-5,.,TRBJ1-1
CASSAYRRNTGELFF,TGTGCCAGCAGCGCATACAGGAGGAACACCGGGGAGCTGTTTTTT,.,TRBV7-6,.,TRBJ2-2
CASSPSGGRQITQYF,TGTGCCAGCAGCCCTAGCGGGGGCCGCCAAATAACCCAGTACTTC,TRBD2,TRBV27,.,TRBJ2-5
CASSFRVLGANVLTF,TGTGCCAGCAGTTTCCGGGTGCTTGGGGCCAACGTCCTGACTTTC,.,TRBV6-5,once,TRBJ2-6
CASSVAGQVPNEQFF,TGTGCCAGCAGCGTAGCGGGACAGGTCCCCAATGAGCAGTTCTTC,TRBD1,TRBV9,.,TRBJ2-1
CASSYGRVFGETQYF,TGTGCCAGCAGTTACGGTCGAGTGTTCGGAGAGACCCAGTACTTC,.,TRBV6-2/TRBV6-3,.,TRBJ2-5
CASSSMNSPLHF,TGTGCCAGCAGTTCCATGAATTCACCCCTCCACTTT,.,TRBV27,.,TRBJ1-6
CASSATGQANYGYTF,TGTGCCAGCAGTGCGACAGGCCAAGCTAACTATGGCTACACCTTC,.,TRBV2,once,TRBJ1-2
CASSLRGPYTEAFF,TGTGCCAGCAGCCTTAGGGGGCCTTACACTGAAGCTTTCTTT,TRBD1,TRBV3-1/TRBV3-2,.,TRBJ1-1
CAWSRGSYYGYTF,TGTGCCTGGAGTAGGGGGTCCTATTATGGCTACACCTTC,.,TRBV30,.,TRBJ1-2
CATSGGLNQPQHF,TGTGCCACCAGCGGCGGGTTGAATCAGCCCCAGCATTTT,.,TRBV15,few,TRBJ1-5
CASSRRAGGGSYEQYF,TGTGCCAGCAGCCGCCGGGCGGGGGGAGGATCCTACGAGCAGTACTTC,TRBD2,TRBV7-2,.,TRBJ2-7
CASSVVRWKQAGELFF,TGTGCCAGCAGCGTAGTGCGTTGGAAGCAGGCCGGGGAGCTGTTTTTT,.,TRBV9,.,TRBJ2-2
CASSYPAGGYNEQFF,TGTGCCAGCAGCTACCCCGCGGGGGGCTACAATGAGCAGTTCTTC,TRBD2,TRBV7-8,.,TRBJ2-1
CASSVAPGLAISHEQFF,TGTGCCAGCAGCGTCGCACCGGGACTAGCGATCTCCCATGAGCAGTTCTTC,TRBD2,TRBV9,.,TRBJ2-1
CASSQTGGLGDTQYF,TGTGCCAGCAGCCAAACAGGGGGCCTTGGTGATACGCAGTATTTT,TRBD1,TRBV14,.,TRBJ2-3
CAISGISGSYNEQFF,TGTGCCATCAGTGGAATTAGCGGGTCATACAATGAGCAGTTCTTC,TRBD2,TRBV10-3,.,TRBJ2-1
CASSLAVAGNYEQYF,TGTGCCAGCAGCTTGGCGGTAGCGGGGAATTACGAGCAGTACTTC,TRBD2,TRBV5-4,.,TRBJ2-7
CASSLWAEETQYF,TGTGCCAGCAGCTTGTGGGCAGAGGAGACCCAGTACTTC,.,TRBV5-5,.,TRBJ2-5
CASSLGGGYTF,TGTGCCAGCAGCTTAGGCGGTGGCTACACCTTC,.,TRBV11-2,few,TRBJ1-2
CASSLTGLPEAFF,TGCGCCAGCAGCTTGACTGGGCTCCCTGAAGCTTTCTTT,.,TRBV5-1,.,TRBJ1-1
CASSPPSGSETQYF,TGTGCCAGCTCACCACCTTCGGGGAGCGAGACCCAGTACTTC,.,TRBV18,.,TRBJ2-5
CASSQLMKTGGGYEKLFF,TGTGCCAGCAGTCAATTGATGAAAACAGGGGGCGGTTACGAAAAACTGTTTTTT,TRBD1,TRBV28,.,TRBJ1-4
CASSVDGGARYEQYF,TGTGCCAGCAGCGTAGACGGAGGGGCTCGGTACGAGCAGTACTTC,.,TRBV9,.,TRBJ2-7
CASSYRGNNEKLFF,TGTGCCAGCAGTTACAGGGGTAATAATGAAAAACTGTTTTTT,.,TRBV6-6,.,TRBJ1-4
CASSVQGRFNSPLHF,TGTGCCAGCAGCGTACAGGGGAGATTTAATTCACCCCTCCACTTT,.,TRBV9,.,TRBJ1-6
CASSTGPGDIQYF,TGTGCCAGCAGCACAGGGCCCGGGGACATTCAGTACTTC,.,TRBV6-5,.,TRBJ2-4
CASRRGMNSPLHF,TGTGCCAGCAGACGAGGAATGAATTCACCCCTCCACTTT,.,TRBV6-4,.,TRBJ1-6
CASSLGDRVPGANVLTF,TGTGCCAGCAGCTTGGGAGACAGGGTACCTGGGGCCAACGTCCTGACTTTC,TRBD1,TRBV5-6,.,TRBJ2-6
CSVERGETQYF,TGCAGCGTAGAACGAGGAGAGACCCAGTACTTC,.,TRBV29-1,.,TRBJ2-5
CASSPTGQGSEQYF,TGTGCCAGCTCACCCACAGGGCAGGGGTCCGAGCAGTACTTC,.,TRBV18,.,TRBJ2-7
CASSQGGARTEAFF,TGCGCCAGCAGCCAAGGTGGGGCGCGCACTGAAGCTTTCTTT,.,TRBV4-1,.,TRBJ1-1
CASSTGQGDYNEQFF,TGTGCCAGTAGTACGGGACAGGGGGACTACAATGAGCAGTTCTTC,TRBD1,TRBV19,.,TRBJ2-1
CASSEGVAGGQETQYF,TGTGCCAGCAGTGAAGGGGTAGCGGGGGGGCAAGAGACCCAGTACTTC,TRBD2,TRBV2,.,TRBJ2-5
CASSTGTGEVNEQFF,TGCGCCAGCAGCACGGGGACAGGGGAAGTCAATGAGCAGTTCTTC,TRBD1,TRBV5-1,.,TRBJ2-1
CASSRRPGPTQYF,TGTGCCAGCAGTCGCCGTCCAGGGCCCACGCAGTATTTT,.,TRBV12-3/TRBV12-4,.,TRBJ2-3
CASSISRVGAQYF,TGTGCCAGTAGTATCTCCAGGGTTGGCGCGCAGTATTTT,.,TRBV19,.,TRBJ2-3
CASSYSGHISGNTQYF,TGTGCCAGCAGTTACTCGGGACATATCTCAGGAAATACGCAGTATTTT,.,TRBV6-6,.,TRBJ2-3
CASSLLKGVKITEQFF,TGTGCCAGCAGCTTGTTAAAGGGGGTGAAAATAACTGAGCAGTTCTTC,.,TRBV7-2,.,TRBJ2-1
CASSPLDGIRQPQHF,TGTGCCAGTAGTCCTCTCGACGGGATTCGTCAGCCCCAGCATTTT,.,TRBV19,.,TRBJ1-5
CASSVAAGPYEQYF,TGTGCCAGCAGCGTAGCTGCAGGCCCCTACGAGCAGTACTTC,.,TRBV9,.,TRBJ2-7